Below, one TCR beta chain is given with its context. Assay: immunoSEQ multiplex PCR; the TCRdb copy retains only in-frame clones and omits some. The sample records roughly 220,000 clones, around 90% being singletons. This sample was taken from a study of blood T cell repertoires in COVID-19. The germline V gene encodes CDR1 MNHEY and CDR2 SVGEGT. There are 13 residues in the CDR3. Trimming took off 6 bases at V and 5 bases at J, with 13 bases between the two ends. The source is a man aged 30 to 39 who had been exposed to COVID-19. The genes are TRBV6-2 or TRBV6-3 and TRBJ2-5; D is perhaps TRBD2 (6 bases). The sequenced sample was PBMCs or T cells enriched from blood (not recorded which). CDR3 loop: CASSQTSEETQYF. Written as DNA, the CDR3 is TGTGCCAGCAGCCAGACTAGTGAGGAGACCCAGTACTTC.